The 22 T cell receptor beta chains in this list originate from one sample, sequenced in a study of T cell responses to AZD1222 COVID-19 vaccine. Sequencing used immunoSEQ multiplex PCR; TCRdb keeps in-frame clones, though not all of them. The sample consists of 180,000 or so clones, just over 90% of them appearing once. The sample consisted of peripheral blood, taken 28 days after the second AZD1222 dose. The receptors originated from an adult who received the AZD1222 COVID-19 vaccine.

This CDR3 reads CASRTGTSGSNTGELFF. The CDR3, as DNA: TGTGCCAGCAGAACCGGGACTAGCGGGAGTAACACCGGGGAGCTGTTTTTT. The chain couples TRBV7-9 to TRBJ2-2, with 14 bases that match TRBD2. The CDR3 has 17 amino acids. The germline V gene encodes CDR1 SEHNR and CDR2 FQNEAQ (reference sequence). J gave up 2 bases and V 6 bases, and 5 bases lay outside the gene matches.

This chain joins TRBV27 and TRBJ1-1; D is ambiguous. V was trimmed by 3 bases and J by 3 bases, leaving 11 bases between them. The CDR3 has 14 residues. Germline CDR1 and CDR2: MNHEY and SMNVEV (reference sequence). CDR3 region: CASSLRTPYTEAFF. DNA for the CDR3: TGTGCCAGCAGTTTGAGGACTCCTTACACTGAAGCTTTCTTT.

This clone was picked up one time. The rearrangement joins TRBV28 to TRBJ1-2, with TRBD1 matching over 9 bases. The germline CDR1 and CDR2 sequences are MDHEN and SYDVKM. Germline trimming cut 6 bases from V and 5 bases from J; bases unmatched to any gene: 4. This CDR3 has 13 amino acids. The CDR3 DNA sequence: TGTGCCAGCAGCGCGGGACAGGGATATGGCTACACCTTC. Its translation is CASSAGQGYGYTF.

The chain links TRBV5-4 to TRBJ2-7, with 9 bases fitting TRBD1. The CDR3 totals 16 residues. Germline V gene lookup returns CDR1 SGHNT and CDR2 YYREEE (reference sequence). V lost 4 bases to trimming and J lost 4 bases; unmatched junction nucleotides: 12. CDR3 amino acids: CASSRGDRDWSYEQYF. CDR3 sequence (DNA): TGTGCCAGCAGCCGCGGGGACAGGGACTGGTCGTACGAGCAGTACTTC. The whole variable domain, filled in from reference TRBV5-4 and TRBJ2-7, reads ETGVTQSPTHLIKTRGQQVTLRCSSQSGHNTVSWYQQALGQGPQFIFQYYREEENGRGNFPPRFSGLQFPNYSSELNVNALELDDSALYLCASSRGDRDWSYEQYFGPGTRLTVT.

The chain links TRBV29-1 to TRBJ1-1; 9 bases agree with TRBD1. Germline values: CDR1 SQVTM, CDR2 ANQGSEA. The CDR3 totals 12 residues. V gave up 7 bases and J gave up 3 bases; unmatched junction bases: 3. DNA for the CDR3: TGCAGCGACAGGGGGCAGGACACTGAAGCTTTCTTT. Amino acids: CSDRGQDTEAFF.

The rearrangement joins TRBV7-9 to TRBJ1-6; D is undetermined. The germline V gene has CDR1 SEHNR and CDR2 FQNEAQ (reference sequence). The V end was cut by 3 bases, the J end by 6 bases, with 18 bases between. The CDR3 totals 17 residues. CDR3 residues: CASSFVPGEPFNSPLHF. The CDR3 DNA sequence: TGTGCCAGCAGCTTTGTCCCTGGGGAGCCGTTTAATTCACCCCTCCACTTT.

This clone appeared once. The V and J genes are TRBV27 and TRBJ2-1, with D possibly matching TRBD2 (5 bases). This CDR3 is 11 amino acids long. With 6 bases removed from V and 6 bases from J, the gap between germline ends came to 6 bases. Germline V gives CDR1 MNHEY, CDR2 SMNVEV (reference sequence). CDR3 coding DNA: TGTGCCAGCAGACTAGTCAATGAGCAGTTCTTC. It encodes CASRLVNEQFF.

The rearrangement links TRBV27 to TRBJ2-7; TRBD1 agrees at 7 bases. Germline CDR1 MNHEY, CDR2 SMNVEV (reference sequence). CDR3 length: 14 residues. The junction had 5 bases not matched to a gene; V was cut back by 6 bases and J by 0 bases. The CDR3 protein is CASRPGQISYEQYF. In DNA, the CDR3 is TGTGCCAGCAGACCGGGACAGATCTCCTACGAGCAGTACTTC.

This clone came up once. The chain joins TRBV4-1 to TRBJ1-1; tentatively, D is TRBD1 (5 bases). The CDR3 contains 18 residues. CDR1 is MGHRA, CDR2 YSYEKL, per germline. V was pared by 0 bases and J by 0 bases, with 17 bases between. The CDR3 DNA reads as TGCGCCAGCAGCCAAGATCTTCGGGGACGGACTATGAACACTGAAGCTTTCTTT. Translation: CASSQDLRGRTMNTEAFF.

The rearrangement links TRBV5-1 to TRBJ1-1, with TRBD1 matching 7 bases. CDR1 and CDR2 from the germline V gene are SGHRS and YFSETQ. J gave up 2 bases and V 5 bases, and 3 bases lay outside the gene matches. The CDR3 is made up of 13 amino acids. CDR3 sequence (DNA): TGCGCCAGCAGGGGACAGTCAAACACTGAAGCTTTCTTT. This encodes CASRGQSNTEAFF.

V gene TRBV6-5 combines with J gene TRBJ1-5; unclear D gene. Germline assignment: CDR1 MNHEY and CDR2 SVGAGI. The CDR3 contains 15 residues. V lost 0 bases and J lost 2, with 8 bases in between. The CDR3 DNA follows: TGTGCCAGCAGTTACTCGAGCGATGGCAATCAGCCCCAGCATTTT. Translated, it gives CASSYSSDGNQPQHF.

The chain has TRBV19 and TRBJ1-1; D remains ambiguous. Trimming took 5 bases from V and 1 from J, leaving 11 bases between them. Germline loops: CDR1 LNHDA, CDR2 SQIVND (reference sequence). The CDR3 covers 14 residues. CDR3 sequence (DNA): TGTGCCAGTAGTGGTCGCCTCGGGAACACTGAAGCTTTCTTT. Its translation is CASSGRLGNTEAFF.

The genes are TRBV11-2 and TRBJ2-2; either TRBD1 or TRBD2 may fit D (6 bases each). The germline gives CDR1 SGHAT, CDR2 FQNNGV. Trimming pared 3 bases from V and 3 bases from J, leaving 11 bases between. This CDR3 region has 15 residues. Written as DNA, the CDR3 is TGTGCCAGCAGCTTGTGGGGGGCGGACACCGGGGAGCTGTTTTTT. Translated: CASSLWGADTGELFF.

V usage is TRBV4-3 and J usage is TRBJ1-5, with a weak D call TRBD1 (6 bases). The CDR3 is 14 residues long. The germline gives CDR1 LGHNA, CDR2 YSLEER. Trimming cost V 0 bases and J 4 bases, with 7 bases left between them. The CDR3 spells CASSQEGGNQPQHF. The CDR3 DNA reads TGCGCCAGCAGCCAAGAAGGGGGGAATCAGCCCCAGCATTTT.

The chain combines TRBV27 with TRBJ1-1; D remains unclear. Per the germline V gene, CDR1 is MNHEY and CDR2 is SMNVEV (reference sequence). V shed 3 bases and J shed 3 bases, with 8 bases lying between them. CDR3 length: 13 residues. The CDR3 protein is CASSLEPYTEAFF. The CDR3 DNA reads as TGTGCCAGCAGTTTGGAGCCGTACACTGAAGCTTTCTTT.

This clone was counted a single time. Its ends do not fully match the called genes, so a read error is possible. The chain is built from TRBV7-7 and TRBJ2-5; D not certain. CDR1 and CDR2 from the germline V gene are SSHAT and FNYEAQ (reference sequence). The CDR3 totals 13 residues. In DNA form, the CDR3 reads TGTGCTAGCAGCTTTGCAGGCCAAGAGACCCAGTACTTC. Translating it yields CASSFAGQETQYF.

The count of this clone is one. V gene TRBV25-1 combines with J gene TRBJ2-1; 14 nucleotides line up with TRBD2. Looked up from germline, CDR1 is MGHDK and CDR2 is SYGVNS. The V gene end was trimmed by 5 bases and the J gene end by 8 bases; junction bases not matched to a gene: 8. This CDR3 region has 16 residues. In DNA, the CDR3 is TGTGCCAGCAGTCCCCGACTAGCGGGAGGGTTGTATGAGCAGTTCTTC. This codes for CASSPRLAGGLYEQFF.

The chain combines TRBV6-6 with TRBJ1-1; D is ambiguous. The CDR3 is 14 residues long. CDR1 is MNHNY and CDR2 is SVGAGI in the germline V gene (reference sequence). V dropped 7 bases and J dropped 7 bases, with 19 bases sitting between them. CDR3 in DNA: TGTGCCAGCACCACTCAGGCGGGCGGGGATGAAGCTTTCTTT. This codes for CASTTQAGGDEAFF.

This chain joins TRBV30 and TRBJ2-6, with D perhaps matching TRBD1 (6 bases). Trimming shortened V by 1 base and J by 3 bases, and 7 bases separated the two germline ends. The CDR3 is 14 residues long. CDR1 is GTSNPN, CDR2 SVGIG, per germline (reference sequence). CDR3 DNA: TGTGCCTGGAGTGAGGGGGTTGGGGCCAACGTCCTGACTTTC. Amino acids: CAWSEGVGANVLTF. The full variable domain, rest sourced from reference TRBV30 and TRBJ2-6, is SQTIHQWPATLVQPVGSPLSLECTVEGTSNPNLYWYRQAAGRGLQLLFYSVGIGQISSEVPQNLSASRPQDRQFILSSKKLLLSDSGFYLCAWSEGVGANVLTFGAGSRLTVL.

V usage is TRBV7-8 and J usage is TRBJ1-2, with TRBD1 matching over 7 bases. The CDR3 sequence is 14 residues long. With 5 bases clipped from V and 2 bases from J, the junction kept 5 bases outside the gene matches. Germline V gives CDR1 SGHVS, CDR2 FQNEAQ. CDR3 coding DNA: TGTGCCAGCAGCCGAGGGACAGAAAACTATGGCTACACCTTC. It is translated as CASSRGTENYGYTF.

This clone was found once. This sequence joins TRBV7-2 and TRBJ2-3, with D possibly being TRBD1 (11 bases). CDR1 SGHTA and CDR2 FQGNSA come from the germline V gene. CDR3 size: 21 residues. V lost 0 bases, J lost 7 bases, and 32 bases lay in between. Here the CDR3 DNA reads TGTGCCAGCAGCTTAGCGCTGGACAGGGGGCGGACTAGCGGTTGGAGGAATACGCAGTATTTT. As protein: CASSLALDRGRTSGWRNTQYF.

V and J are TRBV2 and TRBJ1-4; D gene ambiguous. The CDR3 runs to 13 residues. In germline, CDR1 is SNHLY, CDR2 FYNNEI. V lost 4 bases, J lost 8 bases, and 11 bases lay in between. CDR3 DNA: TGTGCCAGCAGTGTTGTGGAGGACGAAAAACTGTTTTTT. Amino acid sequence: CASSVVEDEKLFF.